The 4 T cell receptor beta chains listed next were all sequenced from one sample in a study of blood T cell repertoires in COVID-19 (dated by TCRdb to 2018 to 2021). The library was prepared using the immunoSEQ multiplex PCR assay. What TCRdb holds here is the immuneACCESS table cut down to in-frame rearrangements. Part of the clones is not present; checked against another copy, under half of the missing clones reflect an unresolved V gene, and the others are unexplained. Counted in this sample were approximately 440,000 clones; roughly nine tenths of them appeared once. The ten largest account for under 0.75% of the sample. The sequencing sample was made of PBMCs or T cells enriched from blood (not recorded which). All receptors come from a woman in her late teens or twenties who had recovered from COVID-19.

The chain uses TRBV30 and TRBJ1-1; possibly TRBD1 for D (5 bases). The CDR3 covers 12 residues. Trimming removed 4 bases from V and 5 bases from J, with 11 bases in between. The germline V gene encodes CDR1 GTSNPN and CDR2 SVGIG (reference sequence). The chain's CDR3 is CAWTGGGTEAFF. The CDR3 DNA is TGTGCCTGGACCGGCGGGGGGACTGAAGCTTTCTTT.

This chain links TRBV7-2 with TRBJ1-2; the D gene is possibly TRBD1 (5 bases). The CDR3 covers 15 residues. The germline CDR1 and CDR2 sequences are SGHTA and FQGNSA. Deletions cut 2 bases from V and 5 bases from J, with 15 bases between. CDR3 sequence reads: CASSLTRVSVYGYTF. Written as DNA, the CDR3 is TGTGCCAGCAGCTTAACCAGGGTTTCGGTTTATGGCTACACCTTC.

This chain links TRBV5-1 with TRBJ1-5; no clear D gene. This CDR3 has 15 amino acids. Looked up from germline, CDR1 is SGHRS and CDR2 is YFSETQ. The ends were cut back, 0 bases at V and 5 bases at J, with 12 bases in the middle. The CDR3 DNA reads as TGCGCCAGCAGCTTGGGGCCGGGTGGCTATCAGCCCCAGCATTTT. Amino acids: CASSLGPGGYQPQHF.

The chain is built from TRBV9 and TRBJ1-5; D is perhaps TRBD1 (6 bases). V lost 3 bases and J lost 4, with 26 bases in between. In germline, CDR1 is SGDLS, CDR2 YYNGEE. This CDR3 has 19 amino acids. The CDR3 DNA is TGTGCCAGCAGCGCTGGGGATGGGGGACAACGGTTAGCAAATCAGCCCCAGCATTTT. This codes for CASSAGDGGQRLANQPQHF. Combining the CDR3 with reference TRBV9 and TRBJ1-5 gives the whole variable domain DSGVTQTPKHLITATGQRVTLRCSPRSGDLSVYWYQQSLDQGLQFLIQYYNGEERAKGNILERFSAQQFPDLHSELNLSSLELGDSALYFCASSAGDGGQRLANQPQHFGDGTRLSIL.